This is a list of T cell receptor beta chains from one sample in a study of tumor-infiltrating lymphocytes in localized non-small cell lung cancer. Profiled with immunoSEQ multiplex PCR; TCRdb holds only in-frame clones, not every one. The sample includes some 17,000 clones, around 82% of them seen just once. Sequencing input: uninvolved lung tissue not adjacent to the tumor. The receptors derive from a human donor with non-small cell lung cancer. Each CDR3 is given with its conserved first and last residue. The order of the fields is CDR3 protein, V gene, CDR3 length, J gene.

CASSTYSGSRELFF TRBV11-1 14 TRBJ2-2
CASSEDRGSYNEQFF TRBV2 15 TRBJ2-1
CASSQADGELFF TRBV11-3 12 TRBJ2-2
CASSSAPTETQYF TRBV7-2 13 TRBJ2-5
CASSFPGQGGSYEQYF TRBV5-4 16 TRBJ2-7
CASSFAGGAEQYF TRBV6-5 13 TRBJ2-7
CATSTSLYRQGAGGYTF TRBV15 17 TRBJ1-2
CASSPPGGAGTQYF TRBV9 14 TRBJ2-5
CASSLTGTSSYNEQFF TRBV5-1 16 TRBJ2-1
CASSIDGDGYTF TRBV7-9 12 TRBJ1-2
CASSLEPFSEQFF TRBV7-9 13 TRBJ2-1
CASSLPQGVSQPQHF TRBV28 15 TRBJ1-5
CAINPGNTIYF TRBV10-3 11 TRBJ1-3
CASGSRRRSNQPQHF TRBV27 15 TRBJ1-5
CASSPTGATGELFF TRBV7-3 14 TRBJ2-2
CASSSTGTTYTQYF TRBV11-2 14 TRBJ2-3
CASRPGPNTGELFF TRBV5-1 14 TRBJ2-2
CASSLAGSNEKLFF TRBV5-5 14 TRBJ1-4
CAWSLHREAQPQHF TRBV30 14 TRBJ1-5
CASSIRAGGLQLVEQYF TRBV19 17 TRBJ2-7
CASSVEGRVSTDTQYF TRBV9 16 TRBJ2-3
CASSPRTSPSTDTQYF TRBV5-1 16 TRBJ2-3
CASSPANTEAFF TRBV11-2 12 TRBJ1-1